The clone carrying this T cell receptor beta chain was picked up a small number of times. TCRdb processed the RT-PCR reads anew with MiXCR; each CDR3 protein has one entry. The table has hundreds of thousands of distinct CDR3 sequences, 12% to 15% seen once. This entry belongs to a study of patients and donors after allogeneic stem cell transplantation. The specimen sequenced was blood, either unsorted or a sorted T cell fraction (not recorded which). This clonotype was sampled from a human donor who was either an allogeneic HSCT recipient or a stem cell or donor lymphocyte infusion donor (not recorded which). It is not recorded whose cells these are; they may come from a transplant donor.

The CDR3 here is CASSLGTGRSNQPQHF. CDR3 nucleotide sequence: TGTGCCAGCAGCTTAGGTACGGGACGGAGCAATCAGCCCCAGCATTTT. The chain is built from TRBV7-9 and TRBJ1-5; weak D call: TRBD1 (5 bases). Trimming took off 1 base at V and 1 base at J, with 11 bases between the two ends. The CDR3 is made up of 16 amino acids. Germline values: CDR1 SEHNR, CDR2 FQNEAQ (reference sequence).